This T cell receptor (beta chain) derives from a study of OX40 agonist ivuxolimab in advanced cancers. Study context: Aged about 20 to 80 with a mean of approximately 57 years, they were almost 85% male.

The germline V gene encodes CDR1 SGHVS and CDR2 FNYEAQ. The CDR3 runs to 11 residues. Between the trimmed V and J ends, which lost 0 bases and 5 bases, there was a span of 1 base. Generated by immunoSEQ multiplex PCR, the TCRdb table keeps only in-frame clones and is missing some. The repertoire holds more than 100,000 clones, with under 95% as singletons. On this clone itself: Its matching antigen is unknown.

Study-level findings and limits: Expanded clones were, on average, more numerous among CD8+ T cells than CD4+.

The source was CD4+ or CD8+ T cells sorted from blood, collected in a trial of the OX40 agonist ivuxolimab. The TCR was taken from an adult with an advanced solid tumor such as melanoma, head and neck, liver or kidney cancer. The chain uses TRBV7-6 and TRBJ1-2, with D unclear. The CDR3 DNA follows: TGTGCCAGCAGCTTAGCTTATGGCTACACCTTC. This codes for CASSLAYGYTF. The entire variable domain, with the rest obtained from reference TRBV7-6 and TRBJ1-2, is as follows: GAGVSQSPRYKVTKRGQDVALRCDPISGHVSLYWYRQALGQGPEFLTYFNYEAQQDKSGLPNDRFSAERPEGSISTLTIQRTEQRDSAMYRCASSLAYGYTFGSGTRLTVV.